The present TCR beta chain was sequenced within a study of blood T cell repertoires in COVID-19. At the level of the study: COVID-19 samples from acute and convalescent phases originated in the United States, Italy and Spain.

Participant age was about 18 to 89 years, and participants resided in 25 or so US areas. Before being deemed recovered, Cohort 3 donors had two negative PCRs, clearance, or symptom resolution. Germline V gene sequence: CDR1 SGHRS, CDR2 YFSETQ. The length of the CDR3 is 13 residues. Trimming shortened V by 4 bases and J by 11 bases, and 18 bases separated the two germline ends. Some clones are missing from TCRdb's copy, which holds only in-frame ones; the method was immunoSEQ multiplex PCR. The data show about 310,000 clones, with approximately 88% seen just once and roughly 5.2% held by the top ten. Sequencing was performed on PBMCs or T cells enriched from blood (not recorded which). This clonotype was obtained from a man in his 60s who had recovered from COVID-19. The chain employs TRBV5-1 and TRBJ1-1; D is possibly TRBD1 (6 bases). CDR3: CASSENLGTRAFF. CDR3 coding DNA: TGCGCCAGCAGCGAGAATTTGGGGACAAGGGCTTTCTTT.